The entry that follows covers one TCR beta chain sequence. Its antigen is currently unknown. The data are from a study of identical twins. Findings of the study overall: A cross-sectional statistical analysis, not follow-up of the same donors, supported the conclusions. Zero-insertion analyses were open to partial confounding by invariant MAIT and iNKT cells. The study found excess low generation probability among twin-shared out-of-frame alpha sequences.

There are 15 residues in the CDR3. Germline lookup yields CDR1 MDHEN and CDR2 SYDVKM. V dropped 5 bases and J dropped 5; count of bases not matched to a gene: 6. Each cDNA held unique molecular identifiers, and template switching gave it a universal primer site. Via MiXCR, TCRdb re-called the 5' RACE reads, giving one row per CDR3 protein. The sample contains hundreds of thousands of distinct CDR3 sequences, 20% to 25% of which appear only once. The same data also contributed to another study, on yellow fever vaccine responses in identical twins.

The genes are TRBV28 and TRBJ2-1; 10 nucleotides agree with TRBD2. This clonotype was sampled from a woman younger than 30 in good health. The sample consisted of CD4+ T cells sorted from blood. CDR3 sequence reads: CASSASSGSNNEQFF. CDR3 in DNA: TGTGCCAGCAGTGCGTCTAGCGGGAGCAACAATGAGCAGTTCTTC.